The 26 T cell receptor beta chains in this list originate from one sample, sequenced in a study of blood T cell repertoires in COVID-19. The data were produced by immunoSEQ multiplex PCR, yet TCRdb's version contains in-frame clones alone and is incomplete. The data show about 180,000 clones, roughly 88% seen once. The sample consisted of peripheral blood. Receptors originate from a woman aged 25 to 39 with acute or convalescent COVID-19.

V gene TRBV2 combines with J gene TRBJ2-3; D call uncertain. The CDR3 is made up of 12 amino acids. V lost 8 bases to trimming and J lost 3 bases, with 9 bases between them. Per the germline V gene, CDR1 is SNHLY and CDR2 is FYNNEI. CDR3 DNA sequence: TGTGCCAGCCTTGTACGGACAGATACGCAGTATTTT. Encoded protein: CASLVRTDTQYF.

This clone is a singleton in its sample. This sequence joins TRBV6-1 and TRBJ1-4; D unresolved. CDR3 size: 15 residues. V lost 0 bases to trimming and J lost 7 bases, with 12 bases between them. The germline CDR1 and CDR2 sequences are MNHNS and SASEGT. The CDR3 protein is CASSEARGFSEKLFF. In DNA form, the CDR3 reads TGTGCCAGCAGTGAAGCGAGAGGGTTCTCTGAAAAACTGTTTTTT.

By share, this clone counts as medium-sized. Other DNA sequences in the same sample also yield this CDR3. The V call is TRBV6-6, the J call TRBJ2-2, with D possibly matching TRBD2 (5 bases). V lost 0 bases and J lost 0, with 8 bases in between. Per the germline V gene, CDR1 is MNHNY and CDR2 is SVGAGI (reference sequence). The CDR3 contains 16 residues. CDR3 bases: TGTGCCAGCAGTTACTCGAGGGTAGCGAACACCGGGGAGCTGTTTTTT. Amino acid sequence: CASSYSRVANTGELFF.

CDR3 sequence: CASSDVAGTGSYEQYF. DNA of the CDR3: TGTGCCAGCAGTGATGTAGCCGGGACAGGCTCCTACGAGCAGTACTTC. The chain joins TRBV2 to TRBJ2-7; 8 bases map to TRBD1. Germline V CDR1 and CDR2: SNHLY, FYNNEI. The ends lost 3 bases at V and 0 bases at J; junction bases unmatched: 7. The CDR3 is made up of 16 amino acids.

The chain couples TRBV9 to TRBJ2-3, with 7 bases lining up with TRBD1. The germline V gene encodes CDR1 SGDLS and CDR2 YYNGEE. V lost 0 bases and J lost 4; bases outside the gene matches: 5. The CDR3 is made up of 15 amino acids. CDR3 sequence: CASSVAWQGADTQYF. The CDR3 nucleotides are TGTGCCAGCAGCGTAGCTTGGCAGGGGGCAGATACGCAGTATTTT.

The V call is TRBV7-9, the J call TRBJ2-3; 10 bases are a match to TRBD2. The junction had 2 bases not matched to a gene; V was cut back by 5 bases and J by 0 bases. The CDR3 length is 15 residues. Germline CDR1 SEHNR, CDR2 FQNEAQ (reference sequence). For the CDR3, the DNA is TGTGCCAGCAGCCCACTAGCGGGGAGCACAGATACGCAGTATTTT. Translated: CASSPLAGSTDTQYF.

V gene TRBV12-3 or TRBV12-4 combines with J gene TRBJ1-2; TRBD1 matches 7 bases. V was pared by 5 bases and J by 5 bases, with 5 bases of the junction left unmatched. The length of the CDR3 is 13 residues. The CDR3 DNA sequence: TGTGCCAGCAGTCCGGACAGGCCTTATGGCTACACCTTC. Encoded protein: CASSPDRPYGYTF.

The chain carries TRBV5-5 and TRBJ1-5; unclear D gene. Trimming pared 3 bases from V and 2 bases from J, leaving 15 bases between. Germline-derived CDR1 and CDR2 are SGHKS and YYEKEE (reference sequence). This CDR3 has 16 amino acids. The CDR3 DNA reads as TGTGCCAGCAGCTCGAGAGTTCCGGGTGGCAATCAGCCCCAGCATTTT. Translation gives CASSSRVPGGNQPQHF.

The rearrangement links TRBV19 to TRBJ2-5; 11 positions agree with TRBD2. This CDR3 region has 18 residues. V was clipped by 4 bases and J by 4 bases; unmatched bases: 14. CDR1 and CDR2 (germline): LNHDA, SQIVND (reference sequence). DNA for the CDR3: TGTGCCAGTAGTAGAATAGCGGGAGGGCCGTCGAGTGGAGAGACCCAGTACTTC. Residues: CASSRIAGGPSSGETQYF.

The V and J genes are TRBV28 and TRBJ2-2; D is ambiguous. This CDR3 region has 12 residues. Germline lookup yields CDR1 MDHEN and CDR2 SYDVKM. V was pared by 8 bases and J by 1 base, with 5 bases between. CDR3 sequence reads: CASGENTGELFF. CDR3 bases: TGTGCCAGCGGAGAGAACACCGGGGAGCTGTTTTTT.

The rearrangement joins TRBV5-1 to TRBJ2-7; 7 nucleotides align to TRBD2. Germline trimming cut 7 bases from V and 3 bases from J; bases unmatched to any gene: 7. The CDR3 totals 13 residues. Germline-derived CDR1 and CDR2 are SGHRS and YFSETQ. In nucleotides, the CDR3 is TGCGCCAGCGCCCATCCGGGAGGCTACGAGCAGTACTTC. It translates to CASAHPGGYEQYF.

In this sample, this clone turned up a few times. The chain recombines TRBV28 with TRBJ1-2, with D uncertain. The CDR3 has 12 amino acids. Between the trimmed V and J ends, which lost 2 bases and 5 bases, there was a span of 6 bases. The germline CDR1 and CDR2 sequences are MDHEN and SYDVKM. The CDR3 DNA sequence: TGTGCCAGCAGTTTAGAGCGGTATGGCTACACCTTC. Residues: CASSLERYGYTF.

CDR3 region: CASREATGAGGNQPQHF. DNA for the CDR3: TGTGCCAGCAGAGAGGCTACAGGGGCGGGAGGGAATCAGCCCCAGCATTTT. This chain links TRBV2 with TRBJ1-5, with TRBD1 matching over 7 bases. The CDR3 loop spans 17 amino acids. From germline, CDR1 is SNHLY and CDR2 FYNNEI. V was pared by 6 bases and J by 4 bases, with 15 bases of the junction left unmatched.

This chain links TRBV13 with TRBJ2-3, with D tentatively TRBD2 (5 bases). Per germline, CDR1 PRHDT and CDR2 FYEKMQ (reference sequence). Trimming cost V 7 bases and J 0 bases, with 11 bases left between them. The CDR3 loop spans 14 amino acids. CDR3 protein: CASTRGFSTDTQYF. CDR3 bases: TGTGCCAGCACCCGAGGGTTCAGCACAGATACGCAGTATTTT.

The V and J genes are TRBV2 and TRBJ1-5; unclear D gene. Germline V gene sequence: CDR1 SNHLY, CDR2 FYNNEI. This CDR3 is 13 amino acids long. The V gene lost 8 bases and the J gene lost 3 bases, with 11 bases spanning the gap. CDR3 coding DNA: TGTGCCAGCCAGGTCAGGTCCAATCAGCCCCAGCATTTT. Its protein is CASQVRSNQPQHF.

The chain employs TRBV6-5 and TRBJ2-1, with D unclear. The V end lost 2 bases, the J end lost 4 bases, and 6 bases lay between the germline ends. The CDR3 consists of 13 residues. Germline CDR1 MNHEY, CDR2 SVGAGI. CDR3 residues: CASSYGGYNEQFF. CDR3 nucleotide sequence: TGTGCCAGCAGTTACGGCGGATACAATGAGCAGTTCTTC.

This sequence joins TRBV11-3 and TRBJ2-5, with 8 bases lining up with TRBD1. Germline V gene lookup returns CDR1 SGHNT and CDR2 YENEEA. J was trimmed by 1 base and V by 5 bases; bases with no gene match: 12. The length of the CDR3 is 17 residues. The CDR3 region is CASSAPGTGQPQETQYF. CDR3 coding DNA: TGTGCCAGCAGCGCACCCGGGACAGGACAACCCCAAGAGACCCAGTACTTC.

The chain carries TRBV6-5 and TRBJ1-1; no firm D call. V was shortened by 0 bases and J by 1 base, with 9 bases between the two germline ends. Germline V gene lookup returns CDR1 MNHEY and CDR2 SVGAGI. The CDR3 loop spans 15 amino acids. The CDR3 region has the DNA TGTGCCAGCAGTTACTCGTCTCCTCCGAACACTGAAGCTTTCTTT. It translates to CASSYSSPPNTEAFF.

The chain recombines TRBV30 with TRBJ1-6; TRBD1 aligns across 7 bases. Germline CDR1 is GTSNPN and CDR2 is SVGIG (reference sequence). After removal of 0 bases from V and 7 bases from J, the junction contained 3 bases not matched to a gene. This CDR3 comprises 14 residues. CDR3 amino acids: CAWSVQGRNSPLHF. DNA of the CDR3: TGTGCCTGGAGTGTACAGGGGAGGAATTCACCCCTCCACTTT.

V is TRBV11-3 and J is TRBJ1-2, with TRBD1 matching over 10 bases. The germline V gene encodes CDR1 SGHNT and CDR2 YENEEA. Unmatched junction bases numbered 14, after V lost 5 bases and J lost 8 bases. The CDR3 sequence is 16 residues long. CDR3 DNA sequence: TGTGCCAGCAGCCCCGGCCGGGACAGGGGATTCAGCGGCTACACCTTC. Translated: CASSPGRDRGFSGYTF.

This clone has only one observation. The chain couples TRBV11-3 to TRBJ2-5; weak D call: TRBD1 (5 bases). Between the trimmed V and J ends, which lost 4 bases and 2 bases, there was a span of 14 bases. The germline gives CDR1 SGHNT, CDR2 YENEEA. The CDR3 consists of 15 residues. The CDR3 here is CASSSHYSGQETQYF. The CDR3 DNA is TGTGCCAGCAGCTCCCACTATTCAGGGCAAGAGACCCAGTACTTC.

CDR3 in amino acids: CASSLQGRDTQYF. Written as DNA, the CDR3 is TGTGCCAGCAGTTTGCAGGGGAGAGATACGCAGTATTTT. The chain is built from TRBV27 and TRBJ2-3, with D possibly being TRBD1 (6 bases). Trimming took off 3 bases at V and 5 bases at J, with 9 bases between the two ends. The CDR3 runs to 13 residues. Germline V gene sequence: CDR1 MNHEY, CDR2 SMNVEV (reference sequence).

The chain uses TRBV2 and TRBJ2-5; 8 nucleotides align to TRBD1. Germline values: CDR1 SNHLY, CDR2 FYNNEI. The CDR3 length is 15 residues. With V trimmed by 7 bases and J by 0 bases, 7 bases remained unmatched. The CDR3 spells CASTADRAYQETQYF. DNA for the CDR3: TGTGCCAGCACCGCGGACAGGGCCTACCAAGAGACCCAGTACTTC.

The chain joins TRBV10-3 to TRBJ1-1, with TRBD1 as a possible D gene (6 bases). The V and J ends lost 9 bases and 7 bases respectively, with 15 bases between them. This CDR3 is built from 12 residues. Germline V gene sequence: CDR1 ENHRY, CDR2 SYGVKD. CDR3 sequence: CAMWGGSGEAFF. CDR3 nucleotide sequence: TGTGCCATGTGGGGGGGCTCGGGTGAAGCTTTCTTT.

This clone appeared a single time. This chain joins TRBV5-1 and TRBJ2-5; D possibly corresponds to TRBD1 (5 bases). The germline V gene encodes CDR1 SGHRS and CDR2 YFSETQ. V was cut by 0 bases and J by 7 bases, with 16 bases left in between. The CDR3 extends over 15 amino acids. The CDR3 region is CASSLEIVGEGTQYF. The CDR3 coding sequence is TGCGCCAGCAGCTTGGAAATCGTAGGGGAAGGGACCCAGTACTTC.

The V gene is TRBV23-1, the J gene TRBJ2-3; possibly TRBD1 for D (5 bases). Being an ORF, TRBV23-1 has a function that is uncertain. The CDR3 extends over 18 amino acids. V lost 2 bases, J lost 2 bases, and 20 bases lay in between. The CDR3 bases are TGCGCCAGCAGTCAACCGTGCCAGGGCCCTAACTACACAGATACGCAGTATTTT. Translation gives CASSQPCQGPNYTDTQYF.